Below are 12 T cell receptor beta chains sequenced from a single sample in a study of PD-1 blockade in classical Hodgkin lymphoma. Stated time point: cycle 4 day 1 (C4D1), after five to seven weeks of nivolumab. All the patients suffered relapse after autologous stem cell transplantation, and brentuximab vedotin exposure differed. Data came from immunoSEQ multiplex PCR; TCRdb stores just in-frame clones and leaves some out. This sample has 100,000 to 120,000 clones; approximately 89% occur once, and the top ten carry around 17%. The material sequenced was peripheral blood mononuclear cells (PBMCs), taken before the fourth cycle of nivolumab. The receptors stem from a human donor with classical Hodgkin lymphoma.

The J gene is TRBJ2-4, the V gene TRBV18; D remains unclear. CDR1 and CDR2 (germline): KGHSH, LQKENI. The V and J ends lost 2 bases and 1 base respectively, with 9 bases between them. The CDR3 contains 15 residues. This CDR3 is CASSPEGQAKNIQYF. CDR3 coding DNA: TGTGCCAGCTCACCAGAAGGGCAGGCCAAAAACATTCAGTACTTC.

The J gene is TRBJ1-5, the V gene TRBV25-1, with TRBD1 matching over 11 bases. With 3 bases clipped from V and 1 base from J, the junction kept 5 bases outside the gene matches. The CDR3 totals 17 residues. The V gene's germline CDR1 is MGHDK and CDR2 SYGVNS. CDR3 loop: CASSEAGQGASNQPQHF. The CDR3, as DNA: TGTGCCAGCAGTGAGGCTGGACAGGGGGCAAGCAATCAGCCCCAGCATTTT.

This chain connects TRBV7-9 to TRBJ2-7, with 10 nucleotides matching TRBD2. Germline CDR1 is SEHNR and CDR2 is FQNEAQ (reference sequence). The CDR3 sequence is 15 residues long. V trimming: 3 bases; J trimming: 4 bases; junction bases outside the gene matches: 6. CDR3 region: CASSFGTSEVYEQYF. The CDR3 coding sequence is TGTGCCAGCAGCTTCGGGACTAGCGAAGTTTACGAGCAGTACTTC.

The rearrangement uses TRBV5-8 and TRBJ2-5; D may be TRBD1 or TRBD2 (5 bases each). Trimming stripped 1 base from V and 0 bases from J, with 13 bases between. Germline loops: CDR1 SGHTS, CDR2 YDEGEE. This CDR3 spans 16 amino acids. The CDR3 here is CASSLLGTWYQETQYF. The CDR3 DNA follows: TGTGCCAGCAGCTTGTTGGGGACGTGGTACCAAGAGACCCAGTACTTC.

The rearrangement uses TRBV5-1 and TRBJ2-2, with TRBD1 matching over 7 bases. The length of the CDR3 is 13 residues. Trimming removed 3 bases from V and 6 bases from J; junction bases left unmatched: 2. CDR1 is SGHRS, CDR2 YFSETQ, per germline. The CDR3: CASSSQGAGELFF. DNA of the CDR3: TGCGCCAGCAGCTCGCAGGGGGCCGGGGAGCTGTTTTTT.

The CDR3 sequence is CATLQNPFVEQFF. CDR3 sequence (DNA): TGTGCCACCCTACAGAACCCCTTTGTTGAGCAGTTCTTC. The chain is built from TRBV19 and TRBJ2-1, with D unclear. There are 13 residues in the CDR3. Per the germline V gene, CDR1 is LNHDA and CDR2 is SQIVND (reference sequence). The V gene lost 10 bases and the J gene lost 9 bases, with 19 bases spanning the gap. Variable domain in full (rest from reference TRBV19 and TRBJ2-1): DGGITQSPKYLFRKEGQNVTLSCEQNLNHDAMYWYRQDPGQGLRLIYYSQIVNDFQKGDIAEGYSVSREKKESFPLTVTSAQKNPTAFYLCATLQNPFVEQFFGPGTRLTVL.

The chain links TRBV21-1 to TRBJ1-2; the DNA was not compared with TRBD1, the D call given in the table. TRBV21-1 is a pseudogene segment. This CDR3 region has 14 residues. The CDR3 sequence is CASSCPGTGFGYTF. The CDR3 DNA reads as TGTGCCAGCAGCTGTCCCGGGACAGGGTTTGGCTACACCTTC.

The rearrangement links TRBV5-1 to TRBJ2-1; TRBD2 might be the D (5 bases). V was trimmed by 2 bases and J by 3 bases, leaving 9 bases between them. There are 14 residues in the CDR3. Germline V gene sequence: CDR1 SGHRS, CDR2 YFSETQ. CDR3 protein: CASSFPGIYNEQFF. The CDR3 nucleotides are TGCGCCAGCAGCTTTCCCGGGATCTACAATGAGCAGTTCTTC.

This chain links TRBV10-2 with TRBJ2-3; a possible D gene is TRBD2 (5 bases). The germline V gene has CDR1 WSHSY and CDR2 SAAADI. The CDR3 has 13 residues. Trimming pared 6 bases from V and 6 bases from J, leaving 13 bases between. CDR3 bases: TGCGCCAGCAGCCCTCCCGGGGTCGATACGCAGTATTTT. It codes for CASSPPGVDTQYF.

The chain combines TRBV28 with TRBJ2-7, with D hard to call. Germline V gene data show CDR1 as MDHEN and CDR2 as SYDVKM. The CDR3 totals 14 residues. Deletions cut 2 bases from V and 2 bases from J, with 10 bases between. CDR3 nucleotide sequence: TGTGCCAGCAGTTTACCCGACCGAACCTACGAGCAGTACTTC. It yields the protein CASSLPDRTYEQYF.

The rearrangement joins TRBV5-1 to TRBJ2-7; D remains ambiguous. There are 14 residues in the CDR3. Looked up from germline, CDR1 is SGHRS and CDR2 is YFSETQ. Trimming took off 2 bases at V and 5 bases at J, with 14 bases between the two ends. CDR3 bases: TGCGCCAGCAGCTTTGTCTCACTGGACCACGAGCAGTACTTC. It yields the protein CASSFVSLDHEQYF.

The CDR3 region has the DNA TGTGCCAGTAGCTTTAGCGGAACCTTTAATACGCAGTATTTT. Amino acid sequence: CASSFSGTFNTQYF. The V gene is TRBV6-5, the J gene TRBJ2-3, with D possibly TRBD2 on 6 matching bases. CDR3 length: 14 amino acids. Germline values: CDR1 MNHEY, CDR2 SVGAGI. The ends were cut back, 9 bases at V and 7 bases at J, with 20 bases in the middle.